Sequencing of this T cell receptor (beta chain) was carried out in a study of regulatory T cells in long-lasting Graves disease. This CDR3 comprises 12 residues. Time point defined: newly diagnosed GD, antithyroid drugs for less than 3 months. Extracted PBMC RNA gave rise to the TCR library. About this clonotype itself: Its ends do not fully match the called genes, so a read error is possible.

Construction of the TCR beta libraries employed iRepertoire HTBI primers in conjunction with Arm-PCR of CDR3 regions. Each CDR3 protein is one row after TCRdb ran MiXCR on the multiplex PCR reads. The data show 450,000 to 650,000 distinct CDR3 sequences, 15% to 20% seen once. These same records also appear under a second study, on T cells in Graves' hyperthyroidism and ophthalmopathy. That paper states: The HTBI primer set was used in a first-round RT-PCR of the TCR CDR3.

The chain carries TRBV12-3 or TRBV12-4 and TRBJ2-5; unclear D gene. The receptor's source is a woman aged 40-65 years with Graves disease. Sequences were derived from peripheral blood mononuclear cells (PBMCs), sampled at new diagnosis, from a patient treated with antithyroid drugs. As DNA, the CDR3 is TGTGCCAGCAGTTTAGCTCCGACCCCTATCCACTTC. Protein: CASSLAPTPIHF.